The 24 T cell receptor beta chains reported below all come from one sample, sequenced in a study of CD8+ T cells in alopecia areata. cDNA reverse transcribed from extracted RNA served as the sequencing template. Sequenced by immunoSEQ multiplex PCR; TCRdb stores in-frame clones only, minus some. Of 190,000 or so clones in the sample, about 60% were seen once. The sample's treatment: oral pan-JAK inhibitor, 5-10 mg twice daily. This sample comprised CD8+ T cells sorted from blood, obtained at week 24, from a patient treated with tofacitinib. The receptor source for this set is a human donor with alopecia areata.

Notes on this clone: Compared with germline, one end of the junction differs, possibly owing to a read error. The J gene is TRBJ2-7, the V gene TRBV6-1; TRBD1 agrees at 7 bases. This CDR3 comprises 12 residues. Germline V gene lookup returns CDR1 MNHNS and CDR2 SASEGT. The CDR3 sequence: CAISDREYEQYF. The CDR3 DNA follows: TGTGCCATCAGTGACAGGGAATACGAGCAGTACTTC.

This chain connects TRBV2 to TRBJ2-5; D unclear. The CDR3 is made up of 18 amino acids. Trimming took 6 bases from V and 3 from J, leaving 26 bases between them. Looked up from germline, CDR1 is SNHLY and CDR2 is FYNNEI. CDR3 bases: TGTGCCAGCAGGGGCTTTAGTTCCGAGACGCACCGAGAAGAGACCCAGTACTTC. As protein: CASRGFSSETHREETQYF.

The V call is TRBV29-1, the J call TRBJ2-1; D may match TRBD1 or TRBD2 (6 bases each). Trimming cost V 0 bases and J 4 bases, with 19 bases left between them. CDR3 size: 17 residues. Germline V lookup: CDR1 SQVTM, CDR2 ANQGSEA. CDR3 loop: CSVEDQLPRGVYNEQFF. DNA for the CDR3: TGCAGCGTTGAAGATCAACTTCCGAGGGGGGTATACAATGAGCAGTTCTTC.

The chain recombines TRBV30 with TRBJ2-1; D uncertain. Germline V lookup: CDR1 GTSNPN, CDR2 SVGIG (reference sequence). Trimming shortened V by 3 bases and J by 7 bases, and 13 bases separated the two germline ends. The CDR3 totals 13 residues. The CDR3 spells CAWSPWAGNEQFF. The CDR3 coding sequence is TGTGCCTGGAGCCCCTGGGCTGGGAATGAGCAGTTCTTC.

This clone was picked up a small number of times. The chain links TRBV7-8 to TRBJ1-2; D is uncertain. This CDR3 has 13 amino acids. Trimming removed 3 bases at V and 0 bases at J, with 5 bases between. The germline V gene has CDR1 SGHVS and CDR2 FQNEAQ. The CDR3 loop is CASSLYSNYGYTF. In nucleotides, the CDR3 is TGTGCCAGCAGCTTGTATTCTAACTATGGCTACACCTTC.

About this clone: At the DNA level, this CDR3 is encoded by other sequences in the same sample as well. The chain combines TRBV5-1 with TRBJ2-7; 7 bases match TRBD1. The V gene's germline CDR1 is SGHRS and CDR2 YFSETQ. Trimming at V came to 4 bases and at J to 2 bases, leaving 3 bases not matched to a gene. The CDR3 runs 13 residues. CDR3 in DNA: TGCGCCAGCAGCCCCGGGACAGCCTACGAGCAGTACTTC. Amino acids: CASSPGTAYEQYF.

A single count supports this clone. The V and J genes are TRBV25-1 and TRBJ2-5; possibly TRBD2 for D (6 bases). CDR1 and CDR2 (germline): MGHDK, SYGVNS. This CDR3 is built from 15 residues. Trimming left V 7 bases short and J 5 bases short, with 20 bases between. Here the CDR3 reads CASIVPGTEGETQYF. CDR3 DNA sequence: TGTGCCAGCATTGTTCCGGGGACGGAGGGGGAGACCCAGTACTTC.

The table lists this clone with a count of one. This chain uses TRBV9 with TRBJ1-1; no clear D. Germline V gene data show CDR1 as SGDLS and CDR2 as YYNGEE. The CDR3 is 14 amino acids. V was cut by 0 bases and J by 1 base, with 7 bases left in between. CDR3 DNA: TGTGCCAGCAGCGTAGGGGATAGGAACACTGAAGCTTTCTTT. Its translation is CASSVGDRNTEAFF.

The chain links TRBV27 to TRBJ2-5, with D possibly being TRBD1 (6 bases). The CDR3 spans 15 residues. Trimming left V 5 bases short and J 7 bases short, with 20 bases between. From germline, CDR1 is MNHEY and CDR2 SMNVEV (reference sequence). CDR3 protein: CASSGGGQGVGTQYF. The CDR3 DNA sequence: TGTGCCAGCAGTGGGGGCGGGCAGGGCGTCGGGACCCAGTACTTC.

The gene calls are TRBV27 and TRBJ2-1, with no clear D. CDR3 length: 14 amino acids. Per germline, CDR1 MNHEY and CDR2 SMNVEV (reference sequence). V shed 2 bases and J shed 2 bases, with 7 bases lying between them. CDR3 region: CASSLGVPYNEQFF. The CDR3 nucleotides read TGTGCCAGCAGTTTAGGGGTCCCCTACAATGAGCAGTTCTTC.

This clone was seen just once. This chain uses TRBV5-6 with TRBJ2-3, with D maybe TRBD1 (7 bases). Germline loops: CDR1 SGHDT, CDR2 YYEEEE. The CDR3 is 17 amino acids. Trimming removed 2 bases at V and 2 bases at J, with 18 bases between. The CDR3 DNA follows: TGTGCCAGCAGCTTCTTTCAGGGGGGACAGCACACAGATACGCAGTATTTT. It encodes CASSFFQGGQHTDTQYF.

The rearrangement links TRBV30 to TRBJ2-1; D is unresolved. The CDR3 extends over 12 amino acids. Trimming left V 1 base short and J 4 bases short, with 5 bases between. Germline V lookup: CDR1 GTSNPN, CDR2 SVGIG (reference sequence). The CDR3 loop reads CAWSATYNEQFF. Written as DNA, the CDR3 is TGTGCCTGGAGTGCCACTTACAATGAGCAGTTCTTC.

V gene TRBV4-2 combines with J gene TRBJ2-3; 14 bases are a match to TRBD2. V shed 3 bases and J 0 bases; nucleotides not matched to a gene: 8. The germline V gene encodes CDR1 LGHNA and CDR2 YNFKEQ. This CDR3 is 19 amino acids long. The CDR3 spells CASSQPGLAGARSTDTQYF. The DNA of the CDR3 is TGTGCCAGCAGCCAGCCGGGACTAGCGGGGGCCCGAAGCACAGATACGCAGTATTTT.

V is TRBV4-1 and J is TRBJ2-3; 9 nucleotides align to TRBD1. Germline-derived CDR1 and CDR2 are MGHRA and YSYEKL. The ends lost 3 bases at V and 3 bases at J; junction bases unmatched: 4. The CDR3 totals 15 residues. The DNA for the CDR3 is TGCGCCAGCAGCCATCCCGGGACAGGGACAGATACGCAGTATTTT. It translates to CASSHPGTGTDTQYF.

The chain joins TRBV4-1 to TRBJ2-1; no clear D. CDR1 and CDR2 (germline): MGHRA, YSYEKL. Trimming took 4 bases from V and 6 from J, leaving 7 bases between them. CDR3 length: 12 amino acids. CDR3 region: CASSRAANEQFF. The CDR3 nucleotides are TGCGCCAGCAGCCGCGCGGCCAATGAGCAGTTCTTC.

This clone has a single count. The chain is built from TRBV19 and TRBJ1-5, with a tentative D call TRBD1 (5 bases). There are 14 residues in the CDR3. Deletions cut 5 bases from V and 4 bases from J, with 12 bases between. Germline lookup yields CDR1 LNHDA and CDR2 SQIVND (reference sequence). The CDR3 nucleotides are TGTGCCAGTAGTTCGAACAGGCGAAATCAGCCCCAGCATTTT. Amino acid sequence: CASSSNRRNQPQHF.

This clone was seen a few times. V and J are TRBV2 and TRBJ2-1, with TRBD2 matching 9 bases. The CDR3 consists of 14 residues. J was trimmed by 8 bases and V by 4 bases; bases with no gene match: 6. Germline CDR1 SNHLY, CDR2 FYNNEI. In DNA, the CDR3 is TGTGCCAGCAGTGGGCTAGCGGGGTCTGATGAGCAGTTCTTC. It specifies CASSGLAGSDEQFF.

J is TRBJ1-2 and V is TRBV29-1, with 9 bases matching TRBD1. Trimming removed 6 bases from V and 4 bases from J; junction bases left unmatched: 9. This CDR3 contains 14 residues. CDR1 SQVTM and CDR2 ANQGSEA come from the germline V gene. Written as DNA, the CDR3 is TGCAGCGTCCCTACAGGGGGCGGTCCCTATGGCTACACCTTC. This codes for CSVPTGGGPYGYTF.

The rearrangement links TRBV9 to TRBJ2-4, with 7 bases that match TRBD1. The CDR3 is 15 amino acids. CDR1 is SGDLS, CDR2 YYNGEE, per germline. The J segment lost 0 bases and the V segment lost 4 bases, leaving 4 bases of the junction unmatched. The DNA of the CDR3 is TGTGCCAGCAGCCCGGGACAGATAGCCAAAAACATTCAGTACTTC. This sequence encodes CASSPGQIAKNIQYF.

The rearrangement joins TRBV7-9 to TRBJ2-2; D gene ambiguous. The CDR3 contains 14 residues. Trimming left V 3 bases short and J 2 bases short, with 7 bases between. CDR1 is SEHNR, CDR2 FQNEAQ, per germline (reference sequence). In DNA form, the CDR3 reads TGTGCCAGCAGCTTCGCTGACAACACCGGGGAGCTGTTTTTT. It specifies CASSFADNTGELFF.

This clone was seen only a few times. This sample includes further DNA sequences coding for the same CDR3. The V call is TRBV14, the J call TRBJ2-7, with D unresolved. Germline loops: CDR1 SGHDN, CDR2 FVKESK. V was trimmed by 3 bases and J by 3 bases, leaving 6 bases between them. The CDR3 loop spans 12 amino acids. CDR3 region: CASSQGGYEQYF. In DNA, the CDR3 is TGTGCCAGCAGCCAGGGTGGCTACGAGCAGTACTTC. The variable domain in full, completed from reference TRBV14 and TRBJ2-7, reads EAGVTQFPSHSVIEKGQTVTLRCDPISGHDNLYWYRRVMGKEIKFLLHFVKESKQDESGMPNNRFLAERTGGTYSTLKVQPAELEDSGVYFCASSQGGYEQYFGPGTRLTVT.

The chain links TRBV27 to TRBJ2-6; D call uncertain. CDR1 and CDR2 from the germline V gene are MNHEY and SMNVEV (reference sequence). CDR3 length: 18 amino acids. The V gene lost 4 bases and the J gene lost 0 bases, with 16 bases spanning the gap. The CDR3 is CASSSTELGLSGANVLTF. The CDR3 nucleotides are TGTGCCAGCAGTTCTACAGAGCTTGGTCTCTCTGGGGCCAACGTCCTGACTTTC.

This clone was seen a few times. The chain is built from TRBV10-3 and TRBJ2-7; 7 nucleotides agree with TRBD1. J was trimmed by 5 bases and V by 0 bases; bases with no gene match: 4. Germline lookup yields CDR1 ENHRY and CDR2 SYGVKD. CDR3 size: 14 residues. The CDR3 sequence is CAISESSTGDEQYF. DNA for the CDR3: TGTGCCATCAGTGAGTCATCAACAGGGGACGAGCAGTACTTC.

The chain combines TRBV4-1 with TRBJ2-1, with TRBD2 matching 8 bases. V lost 1 base and J lost 7; bases outside the gene matches: 6. CDR1 is MGHRA, CDR2 YSYEKL, per germline. There are 15 residues in the CDR3. CDR3 coding DNA: TGCGCCAGCAGCCAAGTTGCGGGGGGCGGGAATGAGCAGTTCTTC. Translating it yields CASSQVAGGGNEQFF.